Here is one T cell receptor (beta chain) with its context. This clonotype was seen a few times. What antigen it recognizes has not been identified. Base qualities are not provided; no much larger clone lies one nucleotide away. To prepare the library, RACE was applied. The instrument given in TCRdb is NextSeq 500. Library preparation attached unique molecular identifiers to individual cDNA molecules for quantitative, reproducible TCR counting. Each blood RNA sample was used to sequence both TCR alpha and TCR beta chains. As for how the authors treated the data: A median of about 100,000 TCRs per sample was observed, with a range of 23,224 to 690,600. V, J and CDR3 annotation of the TCR reads was performed with the Decombinator software suite. Every sample was subsampled to the same number of TCRs (28,000) for the PS versus PT1 abundance plots. TCRs were defined as expanded if absent before sensitization and observed at least eight times at the 2-week time point. The public reads were reprocessed in TCRdb via fastp at Q25 and MiXCR, keeping in-frame beta chains. Under each unique CDR3 protein, matching rows form one entry showing the most common genes and DNA. TCRdb, not the authors, supplied the V and J calls. This sample has some 400,000 distinct CDR3 sequences in its table, and approximately 5% of those were observed once. Of the sample, 2% to 3% falls within the top ten clones.

The CDR3 contains 13 residues, cysteine and phenylalanine counted. Solely the CDR3 DNA is kept, with 39 bases framed from the first base. Relative to germline, V is 1 base shorter and J is 2 bases shorter, with 5 bases between their ends. The germline V gene (reference sequence) yields DFQATT for CDR1 and SNEGSKA for CDR2. These data come from a study of human T cells and chemical hapten exposure (dated by TCRdb to the early 2020s). With regard to the full study: For sensitization, 2% DPC in acetone was applied to a roughly 2 cm by roughly 2 cm area of upper inner arm skin. Patch tests used Finn chambers with 0.01% DPC on the upper back, scored after 6 days by International Contact Dermatitis Research Group standards. The study tracked peripheral blood TCR repertoire changes in vivo during primary and secondary sensitization to the hapten diphenylcyclopropenone (DPC) in alopecia patients. Libraries were pooled for sequencing, and per-sample TCR yields varied mainly because of small differences in library volumes within the pool. Alopecia areata with under or over 50% scalp involvement, alopecia totalis and alopecia universalis were represented in the patient cohort, which was mostly female. For TCR sequencing, blood came from 25 to 35 alopecia patients at anywhere from one to four time points (pre-sensitization, 2, 6 and 24 weeks). Blood samples were taken from patients before sensitization (week 0) and then at 2, 6 and about 24 weeks after DPC sensitization. Throughout the roughly 25-week study period, patients were also given weekly therapeutic DPC doses on the scalp.

The intended sense of this specimen's time point label: pre-sensitization, week 0. In the paper's terms, the treatment or condition label means: therapeutic diphenylcyclopropenone sensitization with weekly scalp DPC. At each patch-test visit, blood was drawn before the patch test was applied. Patients were eligible if aged 18 to 70, diagnosed with alopecia and judged suitable for DPC therapy, and pregnant patients were excluded. Total RNA was extracted from unfractionated whole blood that had been collected in Tempus Blood RNA tubes. General conclusions and limits of the study: After repeated subsampling, the strength of the expansion versus patch-test correlation and the threshold at which it became significant changed. Compared with pre-sensitization or healthy control sets, expanded TCRs formed significantly more large CDR3 similarity clusters, which is consistent with antigen-driven responses. A positive correlation was found between the number of PT1 expanded TCRs and patch test score, with significance reached at thresholds 8, 16 and 32 but not 4. All patients had alopecia, a presumed autoimmune disease, so their immune response might differ from that of healthy individuals. The number of TCRs above 1 in 1000 frequency did not change with DPC sensitization; there was no evidence of global repertoire structure alterations.

The chain links TRBV20-1 with TRBJ2-2; the D gene remains uncertain. The sequence came from a woman in her fifties or sixties with alopecia areata. Some clones in this sample may be carry-over from other donors' samples. The sample consisted of whole blood, taken in connection with sensitization to the hapten diphenylcyclopropenone (DPC). The DNA reads as follows: TGCAGTGCTAGAGGGACCAACACCGGGGAGCTGTTTTTT. Its translation reads: CSARGTNTGELFF.